A selection of T cell receptor beta chains follows, all from one sample in a study of CD8+CD57+ T cells in acquired aplastic anemia. In TCRdb, the reads were re-called with MiXCR into one record per CDR3 protein. The profile shows 150,000 to 200,000 distinct CDR3 sequences, under 55% of them singletons. The sequencing sample was made of sorted CD4+, CD8+, or CD8+CD57+ T cells (not recorded which) from PBMCs. Every receptor here comes from a human donor with aplastic anemia. Both conserved end residues are part of each CDR3. The D gene is left open where the match is weak. For some rows the clone size is stated as once, few or many, or as a class when expanded; others skip it.

CDR3 DNA,CDR3 protein,V gene,clone size,J gene,D gene
TGTGCCAGCAGCTTTGGGGGAGGGGAGACCCAGTACTTC,CASSFGGGETQYF,TRBV7-8,many,TRBJ2-5,TRBD2
TGCCAGGCGCCGGGGGGGAACACTGAAACTTTCTTT,CQAPGGNTETFF,TRBV20-1,-,TRBJ1-1,-
TGTGCCAGTAACAGGAGCTCCTACAATGAGCAGTTCTTC,CASNRSSYNEQFF,TRBV19,many,TRBJ2-1,-
TGCAGCGTTGGGGATTTCTATGGCTACACCTTC,CSVGDFYGYTF,TRBV29-1,-,TRBJ1-2,-
TGTGCCAGCAGTTTCCTCGGACCGAGCGGATACAATGAGCAGTTCTTC,CASSFLGPSGYNEQFF,TRBV12-3/TRBV12-4,-,TRBJ2-1,-
TGTGCCAGCAGTGAAGTGTACAGTGTGAACACTGAAGCTTTCTTT,CASSEVYSVNTEAFF,TRBV2,-,TRBJ1-1,-
TGTGCCACCAGCCGAGGGGGATATGGGAGTTCACCCCTCCACTTT,CATSRGGYGSSPLHF,TRBV15,few,TRBJ1-6,-
TGTGCCAGCAGCCGCACATTAGAGCAGTTCTTC,CASSRTLEQFF,TRBV7-3,-,TRBJ2-1,-
TGCGCCAGCAGCTTGGAGACAGGAGGGGGCTCCGAAGCTTTCTTT,CASSLETGGGSEAFF,TRBV5-1,-,TRBJ1-1,TRBD1
TGTGCCAGCAGCCAAGATCCACTAGCGCGCAATGAGCAGTTCTTC,CASSQDPLARNEQFF,TRBV3-1,-,TRBJ2-1,TRBD2
TGTGCCAGCAGCCCCCAGACAGGTTCTTCTTACGAGCAGTACTTC,CASSPQTGSSYEQYF,TRBV9,once,TRBJ2-7,-
TGTGCCAGCAGTGCTTCCCCTACGATTAGCCCCGAGCAGTACTTC,CASSASPTISPEQYF,TRBV6-1,-,TRBJ2-7,-
TGTGCCAGCAGTCCGTTGGGGGGCCAGACCGGGGAGCTGTTTTTT,CASSPLGGQTGELFF,TRBV25-1,few,TRBJ2-2,-
TGCAGTGCTAGAGATTGGCGAATTAATCAGCCCCAGCATTTT,CSARDWRINQPQHF,TRBV20-1,many,TRBJ1-5,-
TGTGCCAGCAGCCGCCGGACAGGGGAAGGCTACACCTTC,CASSRRTGEGYTF,TRBV6-1,many,TRBJ1-2,TRBD1
TGTGCCAGCCAGGTTTATAATTCACCCCTCCACTTT,CASQVYNSPLHF,TRBV2,-,TRBJ1-6,-
TGTGCCAGTAGTATAGTCGGAAGGGGTGACACTGAAGCTTTCTTT,CASSIVGRGDTEAFF,TRBV19,-,TRBJ1-1,-
TGTGCCAGCAACTCACTGGGCTCACCCCTCCACTTT,CASNSLGSPLHF,TRBV7-2,-,TRBJ1-6,-
TGTGCCAGCAGCGCTCAGGGAGGCTACACCTTC,CASSAQGGYTF,TRBV9,-,TRBJ1-2,-